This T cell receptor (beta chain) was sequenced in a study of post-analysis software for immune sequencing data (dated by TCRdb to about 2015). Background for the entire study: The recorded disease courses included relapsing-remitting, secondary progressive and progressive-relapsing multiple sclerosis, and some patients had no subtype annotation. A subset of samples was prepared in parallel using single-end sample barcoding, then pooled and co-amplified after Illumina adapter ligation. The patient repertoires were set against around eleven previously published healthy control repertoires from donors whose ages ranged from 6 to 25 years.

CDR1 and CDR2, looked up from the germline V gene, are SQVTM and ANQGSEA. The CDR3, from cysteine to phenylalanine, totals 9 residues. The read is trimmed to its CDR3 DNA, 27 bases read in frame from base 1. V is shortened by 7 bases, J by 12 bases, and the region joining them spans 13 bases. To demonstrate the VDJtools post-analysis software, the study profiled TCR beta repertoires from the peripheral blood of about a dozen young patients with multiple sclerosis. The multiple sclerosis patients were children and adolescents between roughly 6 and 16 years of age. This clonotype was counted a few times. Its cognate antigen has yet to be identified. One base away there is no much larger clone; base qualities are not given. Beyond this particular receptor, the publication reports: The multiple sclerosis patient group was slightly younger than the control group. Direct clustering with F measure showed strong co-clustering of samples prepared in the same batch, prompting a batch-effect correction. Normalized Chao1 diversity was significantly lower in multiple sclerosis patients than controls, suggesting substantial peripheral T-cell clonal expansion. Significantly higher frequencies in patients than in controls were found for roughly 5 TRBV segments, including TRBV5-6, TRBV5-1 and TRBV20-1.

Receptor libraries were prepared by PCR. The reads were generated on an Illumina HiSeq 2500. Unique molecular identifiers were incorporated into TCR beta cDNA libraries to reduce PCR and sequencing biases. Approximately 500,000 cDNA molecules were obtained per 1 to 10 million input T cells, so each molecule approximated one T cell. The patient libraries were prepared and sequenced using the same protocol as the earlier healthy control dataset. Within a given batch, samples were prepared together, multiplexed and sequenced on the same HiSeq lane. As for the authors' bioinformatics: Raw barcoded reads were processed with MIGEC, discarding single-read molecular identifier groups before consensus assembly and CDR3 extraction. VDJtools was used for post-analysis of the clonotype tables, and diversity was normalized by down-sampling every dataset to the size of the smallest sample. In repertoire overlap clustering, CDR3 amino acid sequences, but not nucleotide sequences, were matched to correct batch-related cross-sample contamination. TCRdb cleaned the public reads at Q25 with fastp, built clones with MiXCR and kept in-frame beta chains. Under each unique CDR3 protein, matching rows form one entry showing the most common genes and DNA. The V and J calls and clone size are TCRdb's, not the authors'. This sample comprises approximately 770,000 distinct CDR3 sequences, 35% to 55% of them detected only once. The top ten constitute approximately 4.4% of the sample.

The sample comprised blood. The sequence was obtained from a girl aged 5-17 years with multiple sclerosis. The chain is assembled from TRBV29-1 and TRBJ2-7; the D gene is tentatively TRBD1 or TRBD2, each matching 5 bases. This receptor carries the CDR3 CSGVVGAYF. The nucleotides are TGCAGCGGGGTCGTCGGGGCGTACTTC.